The source of this T cell receptor beta chain is a study of T cells after yellow fever vaccination. Remarks on this clonotype: Its antigen is unidentified.

Regarding the study as a whole: Reappearance after the booster was seen for most primary-vaccination clones, at 95% to 96% CD4 and less than 90% CD8.

Trimming pared 1 base from V and 5 bases from J, leaving 11 bases between. The CDR3 consists of 14 residues. Per germline, CDR1 MNHEY and CDR2 SVGAGI. TCRdb processed the 5' RACE reads anew with MiXCR; each CDR3 protein has one entry. The table shows more than 250,000 distinct CDR3 sequences, with around 6.8% occurring only once. The sample consisted of PBMCs, taken roughly 47 days after the first yellow fever vaccination. This receptor was taken from a man younger than 35 who received the YFV17D yellow fever vaccine. This chain connects TRBV6-5 to TRBJ2-5, with a weak D call TRBD2 (5 bases). The CDR3 coding sequence is TGTGCCAGCAGTTACTTACCGGGGTTGGAGACCCAGTACTTC. Translated, it gives CASSYLPGLETQYF.